These T cell receptor beta chains were read from a single sample in a study of blood T cell repertoires in COVID-19. Sequencing used immunoSEQ multiplex PCR; TCRdb keeps in-frame clones, though not all of them. Of under 150,000 clones listed, 81% are singletons. Sequenced material: peripheral blood. The receptor source for this set is a human donor with acute or convalescent COVID-19. The donor label of this sample is uncertain. Both conserved end residues are part of each CDR3. The order of the fields is clone size, V gene, D gene, J gene, CDR3 DNA, CDR3 protein. D genes are given only for firm matches. Rows give clone size only sometimes, using once, few, many, or a class for an expanded clone.

-	TRBV9	TRBD2	TRBJ2-2	TGTGCCAGCAGCGTCGGTAGCGGGAGCACCGGGGAGCTGTTTTTT	CASSVGSGSTGELFF
-	TRBV5-5	TRBD1	TRBJ2-7	TGTGCCAGCAGCCTGACAGGGGATTCCCACGAGCAGTACTTC	CASSLTGDSHEQYF
-	TRBV19	-	TRBJ1-2	TGTGCCAGTACCCCCGGCGGGGGCAACTATGGCTACACCTTC	CASTPGGGNYGYTF
-	TRBV12-3/TRBV12-4	-	TRBJ2-3	TGTGCCAGCAGCCCTATAACAGATACGCAGTATTTT	CASSPITDTQYF
-	TRBV3-1/TRBV3-2	TRBD1	TRBJ1-1	TGTGCCAGCAGCCAGGGATCGACAGGGTTGAACACTGAAGCTTTCTTT	CASSQGSTGLNTEAFF
few	TRBV21-1	-	TRBJ2-7	TGTGCCAGCAGCAAAGGAGGCACCGTCGAAGAGTACTTC	CASSKGGTVEEYF
-	TRBV3-1/TRBV3-2	-	TRBJ1-5	TGTGCCAGCAGCCAAGGAAAATCTCTCAGGGGCAATCAGCCCCAGCATTTT	CASSQGKSLRGNQPQHF
-	TRBV10-3	TRBD2	TRBJ2-3	TGTGCCATCAGTATAGCGGGGGGGTTAACAGATACGCAGTATTTT	CAISIAGGLTDTQYF
-	TRBV5-4	TRBD1	TRBJ1-1	TGTGCCAGCAGCCCCTACGACAGGGGAACTGAAGCTTTCTTT	CASSPYDRGTEAFF
-	TRBV10-2	-	TRBJ1-2	TGCGCCAGCAGTCGGACAGACGAGAACTATGGCTACACCTTC	CASSRTDENYGYTF
once	TRBV30	-	TRBJ1-5	TGTGCCTGGAGTGTACGGGGTTACAATCAGCCCCAGCATTTT	CAWSVRGYNQPQHF
-	TRBV30	-	TRBJ2-3	TGTGCCTGGAGTGTAGAGGGTATCACAGATACGCAGTATTTT	CAWSVEGITDTQYF
-	TRBV2	-	TRBJ1-4	TGTGCCAGCACCTTTAAGGGGCCGTTTCTCGAAAAACTGTTTTTT	CASTFKGPFLEKLFF
few	TRBV24-1	-	TRBJ2-7	TGTGCCACCCAGGGAAGGAATGAGCAGTACTTC	CATQGRNEQYF
-	TRBV18	-	TRBJ2-3	TGTGCCAGCTCATCTTCTACGGGTAGTAGCACAGATACGCAGTATTTT	CASSSSTGSSTDTQYF
-	TRBV10-1	-	TRBJ2-3	TGCGCCAGCAAGACCGAACTACCGTTAAACACAGATACGCAGTATTTT	CASKTELPLNTDTQYF
-	TRBV5-1	TRBD1	TRBJ1-6	TGCGCCAGCAGCCCGGGACAGGGCAATTCACCCCTCCACTTT	CASSPGQGNSPLHF
-	TRBV4-1	-	TRBJ1-6	TGCGCCAGCAGCCAAGATATCCCGGAGGGGAATTCACCCCTCCACTTT	CASSQDIPEGNSPLHF
many	TRBV2	-	TRBJ1-4	TGTGCCAGCAGTGAAGAGGGGCTGGCTAATGAAAAACTGTTTTTT	CASSEEGLANEKLFF
-	TRBV9	-	TRBJ1-1	TGTGCCAGCAGCTCCAGCAGGGGTTCAGGGGCTGAAGCTTTCTTT	CASSSSRGSGAEAFF
-	TRBV24-1	-	TRBJ1-5	TGTGCCACCAGTGATCGCCAGGAGGATAAGCCCCAGCATTTT	CATSDRQEDKPQHF
-	TRBV9	-	TRBJ1-2	TGTGCCAGCAGCTCAAACTACGGCAGGGCCAACTATGGCTACACCTTC	CASSSNYGRANYGYTF
-	TRBV30	-	TRBJ2-1	TGTGCCTGGAGTGTACGGGGCAGGGGAAGGATCAATGAGCAGTTCTTC	CAWSVRGRGRINEQFF
-	TRBV5-4	TRBD1	TRBJ1-2	TGTGCCAGCAACCCGGGACAGGGCCTTTATGGCTACACCTTC	CASNPGQGLYGYTF
-	TRBV5-6	-	TRBJ1-5	TGTGCCAGCAGCCGCGGTCGAGGGAAGGTTGGTCAGCCCCAGCATTTT	CASSRGRGKVGQPQHF
-	TRBV27	TRBD1	TRBJ2-5	TGTGCCAGCAGTCCCCTATTACCGACAGGGGCTGAGACCCAGTACTTC	CASSPLLPTGAETQYF
-	TRBV7-8	-	TRBJ2-7	TGTGCCAGCAGCTTAGGGACAGCATCCTACGAGCAGTACTTC	CASSLGTASYEQYF
-	TRBV29-1	-	TRBJ2-5	TGCAGCGTTTGGACAGGGAGGGGGGAGACCCAGTACTTC	CSVWTGRGETQYF
-	TRBV20-1	-	TRBJ1-1	TGCAGTGCAACCGGGGGAAGGAGAACTTTCTTT	CSATGGRRTFF
-	TRBV7-9	TRBD2	TRBJ2-1	TGTGCCAGCAGGCCTAGCGGGGGGGCCCACAATGAGCAGTTCTTC	CASRPSGGAHNEQFF
many	TRBV11-3	TRBD1	TRBJ2-2	TGTGCCAGCAGTTTACTCACCGGGACAGGGGTCGAAGGGGAGCTGTTTTTT	CASSLLTGTGVEGELFF
once	TRBV2	-	TRBJ1-1	TGTGCCAGCAGGTACAGCACGAACACTGAAGCTTTCTTT	CASRYSTNTEAFF
-	TRBV11-2	TRBD1	TRBJ2-3	TGTGCCAGCAGCTCGACAGGGGGCGCAACCGGAGATACGCAGTATTTT	CASSSTGGATGDTQYF
few	TRBV19	-	TRBJ1-2	TGTGCCAGTAGAGAGACAGGCGCTACTTATGGCTACACCTTC	CASRETGATYGYTF
-	TRBV7-6	-	TRBJ1-1	TGTGCCAGCAGCTTAGACGCCAGGGCGGGGGGCGAGGCTTTCTTT	CASSLDARAGGEAFF